A selection of T cell receptor beta chains follows, all from one sample in a study of shared clonotypes between healthy human individuals. Generated by immunoSEQ multiplex PCR, the TCRdb table keeps only in-frame clones and is missing some. Found here are over 400,000 clones, around 95% of them singletons; the top ten hold about 0.067%. Source material: naive CD4+ T cells sorted from blood. These receptors originate from a woman younger than 45 in good health. Both conserved end residues are part of each CDR3.

V gene	CDR3 protein
TRBV6-4	CASSRQGWTGELFF
TRBV5-1	CASSSGLAETQYF
TRBV10-3	CAISPGQGTAEAFF
TRBV2	CASRGQGVTEAFF
TRBV2	CASSRLTGGSSTDTQYF
TRBV28	CASSPRLYPLTYEQYF
TRBV23-1	CASSLGRQCHEETQYF
TRBV7-9	CASSLMTGANEQFF
TRBV27	CASSYRQGWGYGYTF
TRBV6-5	CASSMTSGAQETQYF
TRBV5-1	CASRTSLTPNTEAFF
TRBV28	CASSESSSYNSPLHF
TRBV2	CASSVRDSYGYTF
TRBV5-4	CASSSRTGRTGELFF
TRBV15	CATSREGGYEQYF
TRBV19	CASSFGTGGNNTEAFF
TRBV7-6	CASSPSGRGEQFF
TRBV27	CASNRLAGGYEQYF
TRBV27	CASSIWDRPGPDTQYF
TRBV18	CASSPASGGLYEQYF
TRBV7-2	CASTRDSSVYGYTF
TRBV10-1	CASSEHSLNTEAFF
TRBV19	CASAQGSEKLFF
TRBV19	CASSDGTVNTGELFF
TRBV27	CASSFRPKLFF
TRBV11-2	CASSLETGRTSPLHF
TRBV13	CASSSRTSGRAFSGELFF
TRBV28	CASSFAPRAGLSGELFF
TRBV2	CASRDQAGGTFRELFF
TRBV7-3	CASSLKGPGGYGYTF
TRBV10-3	CAISEAALASTDTQYF
TRBV2	CASRLTSTDTQYF
TRBV6-1	CASKAAGVGYTF
TRBV19	CASSTYGPSTDTQYF
TRBV6-5	CASSYAGENTEAFF
TRBV25-1	CASREQGTNSPLHF
TRBV27	CASISTGNTEAFF
TRBV15	CATSRDPGGPDEQFF
TRBV29-1	CSVRVSYEQYF
TRBV4-1	CASSQPRTSRAKNIQYF
TRBV10-1	CASRPSTRGYEQYF
TRBV28	CASKVTGSNEQYF
TRBV9	CASSATTGHYGYTF
TRBV6-1	CASSVGRNLWGNQPQHF
TRBV7-6	CASSSQEAGGAYEQYF
TRBV29-1	CSAGLEYEQYF
TRBV29-1	CSVAVATKSSNTEAFF
TRBV2	CASSAQPLDTEAFF
TRBV7-9	CASSLDKVTSKKTQYF
TRBV4-1	CASSQGLAGVGYQETQYF
TRBV4-1	CASSQAIGAGSTDTQYF
TRBV5-1	CASSRLEGSYEQYF
TRBV6-6	CASSWATNEKLFF
TRBV28	CASTLNTGELFF
TRBV2	CASGQGNYNSPLHF
TRBV11-2	CASTLDRGTGELFF
TRBV7-6	CASTPRTSGSPPGELFF